The clone carrying this T cell receptor (beta chain) was detected only once. V shed 6 bases, J shed 4 bases, and the junction held 6 bases outside the gene matches. Germline V CDR1 and CDR2: MNHNY, SVGAGI (reference sequence). The CDR3 spans 14 residues. The sample originates from a study of technical replicates of blood from a handful of donors. Profiled with immunoSEQ multiplex PCR; TCRdb holds only in-frame clones, not every one. The repertoire holds tens of thousands of clones, with 92% as singletons. The material sequenced was T cells isolated from PBMCs. The chain employs TRBV6-6 and TRBJ2-7; 10 bases fit TRBD1. The origin of this receptor is a human donor in good health. CDR3 DNA: TGTGCCAGCAGAACCCGGGACAGGGGATACGAGCAGTACTTC. Encoded protein: CASRTRDRGYEQYF.